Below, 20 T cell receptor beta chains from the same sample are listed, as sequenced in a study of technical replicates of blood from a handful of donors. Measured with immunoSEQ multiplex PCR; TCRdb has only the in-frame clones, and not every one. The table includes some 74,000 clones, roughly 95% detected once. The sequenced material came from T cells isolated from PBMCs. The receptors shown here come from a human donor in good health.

The CDR3 reads CASSEEVWVTGVWPQHF. The CDR3, as DNA: TGTGCCAGCAGTGAAGAGGTGTGGGTGACAGGTGTTTGGCCCCAGCATTTT. The rearrangement links TRBV6-1 to TRBJ1-5, with a weak D call TRBD1 (6 bases). Germline assignment: CDR1 MNHNS and CDR2 SASEGT. The V and J ends lost 1 base and 9 bases respectively, with 22 bases between them. The CDR3 is 17 amino acids.

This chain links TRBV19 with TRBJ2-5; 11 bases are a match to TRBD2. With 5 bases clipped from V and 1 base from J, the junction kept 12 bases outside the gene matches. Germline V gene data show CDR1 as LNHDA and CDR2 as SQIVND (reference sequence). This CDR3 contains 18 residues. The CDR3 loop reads CASSSPPTSGGLQETQYF. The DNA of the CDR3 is TGTGCCAGTAGTTCCCCCCCAACTAGCGGGGGCCTCCAAGAGACCCAGTACTTC.

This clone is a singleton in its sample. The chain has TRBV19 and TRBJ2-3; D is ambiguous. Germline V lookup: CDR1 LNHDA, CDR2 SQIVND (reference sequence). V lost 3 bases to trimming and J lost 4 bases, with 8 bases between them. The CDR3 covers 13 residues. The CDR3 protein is CASSIRHSDTQYF. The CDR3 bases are TGTGCCAGTAGTATTAGACATTCAGATACGCAGTATTTT. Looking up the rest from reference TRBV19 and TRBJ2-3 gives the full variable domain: DGGITQSPKYLFRKEGQNVTLSCEQNLNHDAMYWYRQDPGQGLRLIYYSQIVNDFQKGDIAEGYSVSREKKESFPLTVTSAQKNPTAFYLCASSIRHSDTQYFGPGTRLTVL.

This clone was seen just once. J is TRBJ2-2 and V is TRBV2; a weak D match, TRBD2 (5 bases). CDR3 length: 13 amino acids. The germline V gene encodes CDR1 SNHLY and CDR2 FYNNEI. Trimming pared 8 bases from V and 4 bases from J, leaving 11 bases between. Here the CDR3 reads CASLDGGTGELFF. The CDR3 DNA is TGTGCCAGCTTAGACGGAGGCACCGGGGAGCTGTTTTTT.

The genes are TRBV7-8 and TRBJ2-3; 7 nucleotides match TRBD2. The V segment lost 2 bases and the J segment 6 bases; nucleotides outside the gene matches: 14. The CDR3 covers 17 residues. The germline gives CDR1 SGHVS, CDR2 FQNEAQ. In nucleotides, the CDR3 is TGTGCCAGCAGCTTATTCGGGCGGGGGTATCTTCTTGATACGCAGTATTTT. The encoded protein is CASSLFGRGYLLDTQYF.

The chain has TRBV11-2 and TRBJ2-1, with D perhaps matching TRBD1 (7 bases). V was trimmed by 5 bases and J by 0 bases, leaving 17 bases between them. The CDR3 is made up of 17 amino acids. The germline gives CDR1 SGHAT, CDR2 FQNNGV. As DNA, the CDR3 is TGTGCCAGCAGCCCAGAGGGGGCGGGAAGCTCCTACAATGAGCAGTTCTTC. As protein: CASSPEGAGSSYNEQFF.

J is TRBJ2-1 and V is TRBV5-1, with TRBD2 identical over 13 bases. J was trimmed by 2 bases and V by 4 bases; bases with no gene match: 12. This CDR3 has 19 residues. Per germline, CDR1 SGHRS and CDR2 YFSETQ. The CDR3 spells CASSRRTGTSGVTYNEQFF. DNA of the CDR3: TGCGCCAGCAGCCGACGTACCGGGACTAGCGGGGTCACCTACAATGAGCAGTTCTTC. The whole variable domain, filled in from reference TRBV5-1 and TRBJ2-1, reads KAGVTQTPRYLIKTRGQQVTLSCSPISGHRSVSWYQQTPGQGLQFLFEYFSETQRNKGNFPGRFSGRQFSNSRSEMNVSTLELGDSALYLCASSRRTGTSGVTYNEQFFGPGTRLTVL.

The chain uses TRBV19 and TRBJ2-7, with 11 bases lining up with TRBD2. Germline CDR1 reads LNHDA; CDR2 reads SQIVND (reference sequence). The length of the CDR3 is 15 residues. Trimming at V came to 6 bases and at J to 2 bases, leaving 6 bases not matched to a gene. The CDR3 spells CASSLPGLAAYEQYF. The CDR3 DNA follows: TGTGCCAGTAGCCTTCCGGGACTAGCGGCCTACGAGCAGTACTTC.

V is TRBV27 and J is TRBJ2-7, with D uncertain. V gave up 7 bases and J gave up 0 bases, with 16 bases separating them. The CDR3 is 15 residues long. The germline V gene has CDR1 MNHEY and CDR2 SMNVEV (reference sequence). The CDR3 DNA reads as TGTGCCAGCAACCCTACAGTGCACCCCTCCTACGAGCAGTACTTC. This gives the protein CASNPTVHPSYEQYF.

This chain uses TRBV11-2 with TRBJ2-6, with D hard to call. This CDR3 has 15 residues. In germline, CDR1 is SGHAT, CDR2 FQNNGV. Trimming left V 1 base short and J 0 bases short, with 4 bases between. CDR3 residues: CASSLVVSGANVLTF. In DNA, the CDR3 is TGTGCCAGCAGCTTAGTCGTCTCTGGGGCCAACGTCCTGACTTTC. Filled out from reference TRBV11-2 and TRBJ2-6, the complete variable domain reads EAGVAQSPRYKIIEKRQSVAFWCNPISGHATLYWYQQILGQGPKLLIQFQNNGVVDDSQLPKDRFSAERLKGVDSTLKIQPAKLEDSAVYLCASSLVVSGANVLTFGAGSRLTVL.

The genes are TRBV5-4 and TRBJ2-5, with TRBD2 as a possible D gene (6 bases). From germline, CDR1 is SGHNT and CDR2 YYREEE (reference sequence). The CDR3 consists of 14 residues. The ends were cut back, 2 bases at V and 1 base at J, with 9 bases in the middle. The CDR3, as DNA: TGTGCCAGCAGCTTCGGGACTCGCCAAGAGACCCAGTACTTC. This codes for CASSFGTRQETQYF.

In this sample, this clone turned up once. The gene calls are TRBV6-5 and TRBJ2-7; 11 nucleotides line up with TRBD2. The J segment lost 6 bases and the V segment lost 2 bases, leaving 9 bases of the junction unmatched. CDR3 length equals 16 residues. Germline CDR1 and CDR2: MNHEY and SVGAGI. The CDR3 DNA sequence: TGTGCCAGCAGTTACCATATAGCGGGAGGGCCGCTCGAGCAGTACTTC. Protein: CASSYHIAGGPLEQYF.

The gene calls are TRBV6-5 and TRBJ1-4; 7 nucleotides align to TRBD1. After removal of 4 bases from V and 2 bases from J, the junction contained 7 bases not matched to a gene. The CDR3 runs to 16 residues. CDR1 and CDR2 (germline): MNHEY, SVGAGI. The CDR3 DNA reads TGTGCCAGCAGTTTTTCCACAGGGGAGACTAATGAAAAACTGTTTTTT. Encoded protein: CASSFSTGETNEKLFF.

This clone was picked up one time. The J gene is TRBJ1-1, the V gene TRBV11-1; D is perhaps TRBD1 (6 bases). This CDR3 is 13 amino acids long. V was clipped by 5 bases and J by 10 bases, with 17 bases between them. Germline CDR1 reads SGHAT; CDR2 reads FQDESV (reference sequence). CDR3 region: CASSEGVEGRAFF. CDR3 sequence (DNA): TGTGCCAGCAGCGAGGGGGTCGAGGGTAGAGCTTTCTTT. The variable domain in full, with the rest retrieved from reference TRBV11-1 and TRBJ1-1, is EAEVAQSPRYKITEKSQAVAFWCDPISGHATLYWYRQILGQGPELLVQFQDESVVDDSQLPKDRFSAERLKGVDSTLKIQPAELGDSAMYLCASSEGVEGRAFFGQGTRLTVV.

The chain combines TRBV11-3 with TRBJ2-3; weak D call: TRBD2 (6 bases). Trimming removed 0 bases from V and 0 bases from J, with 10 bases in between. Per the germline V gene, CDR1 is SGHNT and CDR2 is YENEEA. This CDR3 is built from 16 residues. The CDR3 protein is CASSLEPGVSTDTQYF. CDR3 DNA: TGTGCCAGCAGCTTAGAGCCGGGAGTAAGCACAGATACGCAGTATTTT.

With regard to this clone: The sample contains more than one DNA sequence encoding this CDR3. This CDR3 reads CASSQRLQGANTEAFF. The CDR3, as DNA: TGTGCCAGCTCACAAAGGCTACAGGGGGCAAACACTGAAGCTTTCTTT. J is TRBJ1-1 and V is TRBV18, with TRBD1 matching over 9 bases. The trim removed 4 bases at V and 2 bases at J, leaving 8 bases unmatched. The germline V gene has CDR1 KGHSH and CDR2 LQKENI. The CDR3 loop spans 16 amino acids.

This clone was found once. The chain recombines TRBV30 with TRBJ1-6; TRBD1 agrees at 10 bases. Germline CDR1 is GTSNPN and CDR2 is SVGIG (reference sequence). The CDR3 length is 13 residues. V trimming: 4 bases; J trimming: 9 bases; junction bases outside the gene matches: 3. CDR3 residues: CAWTGQGFSPLHF. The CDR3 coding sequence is TGTGCCTGGACGGGACAGGGGTTTTCACCCCTCCACTTT.

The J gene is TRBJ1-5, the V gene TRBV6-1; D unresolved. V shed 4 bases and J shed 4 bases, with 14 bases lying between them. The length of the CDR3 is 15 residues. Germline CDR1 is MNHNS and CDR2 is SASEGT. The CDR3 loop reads CASSVGGLSNQPQHF. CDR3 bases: TGTGCCAGCAGTGTGGGAGGTCTTAGTAATCAGCCCCAGCATTTT.

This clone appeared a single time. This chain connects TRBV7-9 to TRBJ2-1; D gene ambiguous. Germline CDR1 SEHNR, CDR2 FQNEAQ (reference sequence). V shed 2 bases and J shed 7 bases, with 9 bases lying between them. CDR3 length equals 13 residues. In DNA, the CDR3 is TGTGCCAGCAGCTTACAAGAGGTTAATGAGCAGTTCTTC. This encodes CASSLQEVNEQFF.

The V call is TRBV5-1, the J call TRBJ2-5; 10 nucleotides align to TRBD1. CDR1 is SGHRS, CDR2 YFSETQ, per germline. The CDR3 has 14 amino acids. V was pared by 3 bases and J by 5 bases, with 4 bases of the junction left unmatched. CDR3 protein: CASSSGQGPETQYF. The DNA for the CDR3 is TGCGCCAGCAGCTCGGGACAGGGGCCCGAGACCCAGTACTTC.